These 21 T cell receptor beta chains originate from one sample sequenced in a study of T cell changes during pregnancy in multiple sclerosis. Sequencing was performed with immunoSEQ multiplex PCR; in TCRdb, only in-frame clones are kept and a portion is missing. The sample shows around 52,000 clones, over 80% of them seen only once. Sequences were derived from CD4+ T cells from peripheral blood mononuclear cells, sampled after pregnancy. The receptor source for this set is a female donor in good health, enrolled as a control in a pregnancy study.

This rearrangement joins TRBV19 to TRBJ1-5; the D gene is possibly TRBD1 (6 bases). Between the trimmed V and J ends, which lost 4 bases and 5 bases, there was a span of 12 bases. Germline-derived CDR1 and CDR2 are LNHDA and SQIVND (reference sequence). The CDR3 contains 14 residues. The CDR3 nucleotides read TGTGCCAGTAGTACCCGGGACACTTATCAGCCCCAGCATTTT. This encodes CASSTRDTYQPQHF.

The chain uses TRBV28 and TRBJ1-5, with D possibly being TRBD1 (5 bases). Looked up from germline, CDR1 is MDHEN and CDR2 is SYDVKM. Trimming removed 8 bases from V and 11 bases from J, with 13 bases in between. The CDR3 extends over 11 amino acids. The chain's CDR3 is CASGVWGAQHF. CDR3 bases: TGTGCCAGCGGCGTATGGGGGGCCCAGCATTTT.

The J gene is TRBJ1-5, the V gene TRBV27, with D hard to call. The V end lost 6 bases, the J end lost 2 bases, and 8 bases lay between the germline ends. CDR3 length: 13 amino acids. From germline, CDR1 is MNHEY and CDR2 SMNVEV (reference sequence). DNA of the CDR3: TGTGCCAGCAGACAGTGGGGCAATCAGCCCCAGCATTTT. This sequence encodes CASRQWGNQPQHF.

On this clone: Other DNA sequences within the sample encode an identical CDR3. The gene calls are TRBV2 and TRBJ2-7, with TRBD2 matching 10 bases. The CDR3 consists of 14 residues. V trimming: 6 bases; J trimming: 4 bases; junction bases outside the gene matches: 6. Germline CDR1 SNHLY, CDR2 FYNNEI. CDR3 sequence (DNA): TGTGCCAGCAGACCCGGGACTAGCGTATACGAGCAGTACTTC. Protein sequence: CASRPGTSVYEQYF.

This clone was counted a single time. The chain recombines TRBV5-1 with TRBJ2-2; D gene unclear. The CDR3 contains 13 residues. The germline CDR1 and CDR2 sequences are SGHRS and YFSETQ. V was cut by 0 bases and J by 4 bases, with 4 bases left in between. The CDR3 DNA sequence: TGCGCCAGCAGCTTGGACAGCACCGGGGAGCTGTTTTTT. This codes for CASSLDSTGELFF.

Here the CDR3 DNA reads TGTGCCAGCAGCTTAAGGTCAGGGGCTGGCAATCAGCCCCAGCATTTT. Its protein is CASSLRSGAGNQPQHF. This rearrangement joins TRBV7-3 to TRBJ1-5; maybe TRBD1 (6 bases). This CDR3 is 16 amino acids long. CDR1 is SGHTA, CDR2 FQGTGA, per germline. V was pared by 1 base and J by 2 bases, with 12 bases between.

V is TRBV7-2 and J is TRBJ1-6; 9 bases match TRBD1. The CDR3 totals 14 residues. V was clipped by 4 bases and J by 9 bases; unmatched bases: 4. Per the germline V gene, CDR1 is SGHTA and CDR2 is FQGNSA. DNA for the CDR3: TGTGCCAGCAGCTCCAGGGACAGGGTTTCACCCCTCCACTTT. Protein: CASSSRDRVSPLHF.

The genes are TRBV7-2 and TRBJ2-7; tentative D call: TRBD1 (7 bases). The germline CDR1 and CDR2 sequences are SGHTA and FQGNSA. Trimming stripped 5 bases from V and 12 bases from J, with 17 bases between. CDR3 size: 12 residues. CDR3 bases: TGTGCCAGCAGCGCGCAGGGGGGCGCGGGGTACTTC. Protein product: CASSAQGGAGYF.

This clone appeared once. V and J are TRBV5-8 and TRBJ1-3; TRBD1 is a possible D gene (6 bases). CDR1 and CDR2 from the germline V gene are SGHTS and YDEGEE. This CDR3 contains 15 residues. The V end was cut by 2 bases, the J end by 4 bases, with 13 bases between. The CDR3 here is CASSLRDIPGNTIYF. CDR3 nucleotides: TGTGCCAGCAGCTTAAGGGACATTCCCGGAAACACCATATATTTT.

This sequence joins TRBV4-3 and TRBJ2-3; TRBD2 is a possible D gene (6 bases). Germline CDR1 LGHNA, CDR2 YSLEER. Trimming shortened V by 4 bases and J by 2 bases, and 16 bases separated the two germline ends. This CDR3 contains 16 residues. CDR3: CASSPGPGGPTDTQYF. Here the CDR3 DNA reads TGCGCCAGCAGCCCAGGTCCCGGAGGGCCCACAGATACGCAGTATTTT.

Only one count was recorded for this clone. The chain employs TRBV19 and TRBJ1-2; the D gene is possibly TRBD1 (5 bases). Trimming stripped 3 bases from V and 8 bases from J, with 10 bases between. The CDR3 has 12 residues. The V gene's germline CDR1 is LNHDA and CDR2 SQIVND (reference sequence). In DNA form, the CDR3 reads TGTGCCAGTAGTATGGCAGGGATCGGCTACACCTTC. Translated, it gives CASSMAGIGYTF.

This sequence joins TRBV28 and TRBJ1-4; D is unclear. V dropped 8 bases and J dropped 8 bases, with 12 bases sitting between them. CDR1 is MDHEN and CDR2 is SYDVKM in the germline V gene. This CDR3 is 12 amino acids long. The CDR3 reads CASGLLREKLFF. The CDR3 region has the DNA TGTGCCAGCGGGCTCCTTCGGGAAAAACTGTTTTTT.

This chain links TRBV10-2 with TRBJ1-2; D unresolved. Germline V gene sequence: CDR1 WSHSY, CDR2 SAAADI. The CDR3 is 13 residues long. V shed 7 bases and J shed 8 bases, with 17 bases lying between them. For the CDR3, the DNA is TGCGCCAGCACCAAATCGGAAGCGGGAGGCTACACCTTC. Translating gives CASTKSEAGGYTF.

This rearrangement joins TRBV18 to TRBJ1-1; 7 bases map to TRBD1. This CDR3 has 16 amino acids. In germline, CDR1 is KGHSH, CDR2 LQKENI. Trimming cost V 4 bases and J 0 bases; bases outside gene matches: 8. CDR3 in amino acids: CASSLTTGSMNTEAFF. As DNA, the CDR3 is TGTGCCAGCTCACTTACGACAGGGTCCATGAACACTGAAGCTTTCTTT.

The gene calls are TRBV7-8 and TRBJ2-5; 7 bases line up with TRBD1. The V and J ends lost 3 bases and 5 bases, in that order; junction bases with no gene match: 6. Looked up from germline, CDR1 is SGHVS and CDR2 is FQNEAQ. CDR3 length: 14 residues. DNA of the CDR3: TGTGCCAGCAGCTTGAGGGACAGAATGGAGACCCAGTACTTC. Translating it yields CASSLRDRMETQYF. The full variable domain, in which reference TRBV7-8 and TRBJ2-5 provide the parts outside the CDR3, is GAGVSQSPRYKVAKRGQDVALRCDPISGHVSLFWYQQALGQGPEFLTYFQNEAQLDKSGLPSDRFFAERPEGSVSTLKIQRTQQEDSAVYLCASSLRDRMETQYFGPGTRLLVL.

The V gene is TRBV10-3, the J gene TRBJ2-1; TRBD1 matches 10 bases. CDR1 is ENHRY, CDR2 SYGVKD, per germline. With 7 bases clipped from V and 7 bases from J, the junction kept 7 bases outside the gene matches. The CDR3 is made up of 14 amino acids. CDR3 sequence reads: CAITPRDRGNEQFF. CDR3 DNA sequence: TGTGCCATCACTCCCAGGGACAGGGGAAATGAGCAGTTCTTC.

A word on this clone: At one end the junction does not follow the germline gene, possibly because of a read error. This chain uses TRBV7-7 with TRBJ2-6; D is possibly TRBD1 (5 bases). Germline-derived CDR1 and CDR2 are SSHAT and FNYEAQ (reference sequence). The CDR3 runs 14 residues. CDR3: CASSARQGANVLTF. The CDR3 region has the DNA TGTGCTAGCAGCGCAAGACAGGGGGCCAACGTCCTGACTTTC.

This chain uses TRBV5-4 with TRBJ1-2, with D maybe TRBD1 (5 bases). This CDR3 is built from 14 residues. V was clipped by 4 bases and J by 1 base, with 11 bases between them. CDR1 and CDR2 (germline): SGHNT, YYREEE (reference sequence). CDR3 protein: CASSLDSFNYGYTF. Here the CDR3 DNA reads TGTGCCAGCAGCCTAGACAGCTTTAACTATGGCTACACCTTC.

This chain connects TRBV6-6 to TRBJ1-2; TRBD1 might be the D (6 bases). The CDR3 is 13 amino acids. The ends were cut back, 5 bases at V and 6 bases at J, with 13 bases in the middle. The germline V gene has CDR1 MNHNY and CDR2 SVGAGI (reference sequence). DNA for the CDR3: TGTGCCAGCAGTACAGGGTTGGGGCATGGCTACACCTTC. Translation gives CASSTGLGHGYTF.

The rearrangement uses TRBV9 and TRBJ2-3; possibly TRBD1 for D (6 bases). The CDR3 loop spans 15 amino acids. The V end was cut by 6 bases, the J end by 0 bases, with 14 bases between. Germline CDR1 and CDR2: SGDLS and YYNGEE. The CDR3 sequence is CASNGTPTSTDTQYF. DNA of the CDR3: TGTGCCAGCAACGGGACACCCACTAGCACAGATACGCAGTATTTT. Using reference TRBV9 and TRBJ2-3 for the parts outside the CDR3, the full variable domain is DSGVTQTPKHLITATGQRVTLRCSPRSGDLSVYWYQQSLDQGLQFLIQYYNGEERAKGNILERFSAQQFPDLHSELNLSSLELGDSALYFCASNGTPTSTDTQYFGPGTRLTVL.

The CDR3 here is CASSIGLGLTNEKLFF. The CDR3 DNA reads TGTGCCAGTAGTATAGGACTTGGCCTAACTAATGAAAAACTGTTTTTT. This chain links TRBV19 with TRBJ1-4, with D unclear. V lost 1 base, J lost 1 base, and 10 bases lay in between. This CDR3 contains 16 residues. The germline V gene encodes CDR1 LNHDA and CDR2 SQIVND (reference sequence).